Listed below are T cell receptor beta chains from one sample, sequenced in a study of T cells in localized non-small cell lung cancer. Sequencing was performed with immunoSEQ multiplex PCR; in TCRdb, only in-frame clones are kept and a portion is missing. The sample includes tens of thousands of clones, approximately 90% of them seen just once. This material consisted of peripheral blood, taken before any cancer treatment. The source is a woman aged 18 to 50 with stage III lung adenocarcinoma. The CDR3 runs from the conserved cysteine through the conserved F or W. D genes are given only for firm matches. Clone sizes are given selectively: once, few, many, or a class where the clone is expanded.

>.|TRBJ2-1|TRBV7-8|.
TGTGCCAGCAGCCCCGGGCGAGGAACCTACAATGAGCAGTTCTTC
CASSPGRGTYNEQFF
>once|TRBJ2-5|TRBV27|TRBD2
TGTGCCAGCAGTTTATCTGGGGGAGGGAAAGAGACCCAGTACTTC
CASSLSGGGKETQYF
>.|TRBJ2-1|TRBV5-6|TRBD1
TGTGCCAGCAGCCTCGGACAGGACAAGCAGTTCTTC
CASSLGQDKQFF
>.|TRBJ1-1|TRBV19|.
TGTGCCAGTAGTATTGGGTCAGGGGCAAACACTGAAGCTTTCTTT
CASSIGSGANTEAFF
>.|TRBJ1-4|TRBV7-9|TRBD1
TGTGCCAGCAGCTTAAGACAGGGGGCGACTAATGAAAAACTGTTTTTT
CASSLRQGATNEKLFF
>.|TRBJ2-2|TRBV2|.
TGTGCCAGCACGGGATCTCATAACACCGGGGAGCTGTTTTTT
CASTGSHNTGELFF
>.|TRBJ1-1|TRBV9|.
TGTGCCAGCAGCGTGGGGGTCCCGGGGGCTCGTTACACTGAAGCTTTCTTT
CASSVGVPGARYTEAFF
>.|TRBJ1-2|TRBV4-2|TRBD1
TGTGCCAGCAGCCAAGCCCCGACAGGGAGCTATGGCTACACCTTC
CASSQAPTGSYGYTF
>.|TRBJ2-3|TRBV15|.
TGTGCCACCAGCAGGACCTATGGGCCCGCAGATACGCAGTATTTT
CATSRTYGPADTQYF
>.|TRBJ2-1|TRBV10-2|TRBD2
TGCGCCAGCAGTGAGTTTCGGGGGGGGCGGAATGAGCAGTTCTTC
CASSEFRGGRNEQFF
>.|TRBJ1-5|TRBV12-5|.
TGTGCTAGTGGTTTCAACCGAGATCAGCCCCAGCATTTT
CASGFNRDQPQHF
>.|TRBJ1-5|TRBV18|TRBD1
TGTGCCAGCTCAACTAACAGGGGGCAAGAGCCCCAGCATTTT
CASSTNRGQEPQHF
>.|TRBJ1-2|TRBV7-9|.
TGTGCCAGCAGCTTAGTCGCAGGGAGTACTGGCTACACCTTC
CASSLVAGSTGYTF